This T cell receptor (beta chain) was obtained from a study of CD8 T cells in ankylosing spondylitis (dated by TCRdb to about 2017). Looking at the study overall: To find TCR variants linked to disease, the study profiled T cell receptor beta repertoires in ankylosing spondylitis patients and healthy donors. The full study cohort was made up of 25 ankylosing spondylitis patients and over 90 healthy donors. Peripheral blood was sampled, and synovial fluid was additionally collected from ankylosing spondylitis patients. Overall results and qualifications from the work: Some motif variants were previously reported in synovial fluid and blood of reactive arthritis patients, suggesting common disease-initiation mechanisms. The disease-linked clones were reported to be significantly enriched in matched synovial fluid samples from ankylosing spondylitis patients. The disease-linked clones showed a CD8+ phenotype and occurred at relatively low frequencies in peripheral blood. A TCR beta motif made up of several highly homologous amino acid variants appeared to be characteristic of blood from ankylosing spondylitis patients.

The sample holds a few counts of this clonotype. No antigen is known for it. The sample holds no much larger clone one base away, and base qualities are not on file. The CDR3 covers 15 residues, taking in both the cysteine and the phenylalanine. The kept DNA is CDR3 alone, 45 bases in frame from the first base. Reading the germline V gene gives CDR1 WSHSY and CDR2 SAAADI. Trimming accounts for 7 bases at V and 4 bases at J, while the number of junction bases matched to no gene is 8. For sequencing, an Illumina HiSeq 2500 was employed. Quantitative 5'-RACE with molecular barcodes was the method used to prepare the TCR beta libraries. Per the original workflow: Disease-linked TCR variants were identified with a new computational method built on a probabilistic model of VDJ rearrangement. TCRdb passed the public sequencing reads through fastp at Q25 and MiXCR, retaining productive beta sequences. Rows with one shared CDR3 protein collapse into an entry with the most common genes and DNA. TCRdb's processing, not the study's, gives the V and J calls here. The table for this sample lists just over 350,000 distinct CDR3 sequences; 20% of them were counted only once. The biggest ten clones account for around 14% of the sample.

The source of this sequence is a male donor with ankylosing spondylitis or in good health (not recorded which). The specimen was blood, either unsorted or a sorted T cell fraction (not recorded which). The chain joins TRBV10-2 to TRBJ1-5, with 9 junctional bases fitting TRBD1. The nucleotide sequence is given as TGCGCCAGCACGCCGACAGGGGGAGGGAATCAGCCCCAGCATTTT. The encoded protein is CASTPTGGGNQPQHF.